Detailed here is one TCR beta chain. Its antigen is unknown. With 0 bases removed from V and 7 bases from J, the gap between germline ends came to 12 bases. The length of the CDR3 is 14 residues. Germline V lookup: CDR1 LGHDT, CDR2 YNNKEL (reference sequence). These data originate in a study of identical twins. Broader study findings: Researchers caution that invariant MAIT and iNKT cells could partly confound zero-insertion analyses. Insertion counts were lower in abundant cord blood beta clonotypes, a trend that memory repertoires did not show. Cross-sectional statistics underpinned the conclusions; the same donors were not followed.

TCRdb reprocessed the 5' RACE reads via MiXCR and lists one record per CDR3 protein. Of a few hundred thousand distinct CDR3 sequences detected, roughly 9% appear once; the ten largest clones hold approximately 9.3%. What was sequenced was naive T cells sorted from blood. The genes are TRBV3-1 and TRBJ1-1; the D is unclear. The TCR comes from a woman aged 50 to 65 in good health. The CDR3 here is CASSQESARLEAFF. The CDR3 DNA reads as TGTGCCAGCAGCCAAGAAAGCGCCCGACTTGAAGCTTTCTTT. The full variable domain, its missing parts supplied by reference TRBV3-1 and TRBJ1-1, is DTAVSQTPKYLVTQMGNDKSIKCEQNLGHDTMYWYKQDSKKFLKIMFSYNNKELIINETVPNRFSPKSPDKAHLNLHINSLELGDSAVYFCASSQESARLEAFFGQGTRLTVV.